This TCR beta chain was captured in a study of CD8 T cells in ankylosing spondylitis (dated by TCRdb to 2015 to 2018). With respect to the entire study: The study profiled T cell receptor beta repertoires in healthy donors and ankylosing spondylitis patients to find disease-linked TCR variants. The full study cohort comprised roughly 24 ankylosing spondylitis patients and roughly 110 healthy donors. Peripheral blood samples were taken, and synovial fluid was additionally collected from ankylosing spondylitis patients. What the study reported, not specific to this receptor: The disease-linked clones had a CD8+ phenotype and were found at relatively low frequencies in peripheral blood. Blood from ankylosing spondylitis patients appeared to be characterized by a TCR beta motif composed of about 8 highly homologous amino acid variants. Significant enrichment of the disease-linked clones was reported in matched synovial fluid samples from ankylosing spondylitis patients. Some motif variants had previously been reported in the synovial fluid and blood of reactive arthritis patients, which suggests shared mechanisms of disease initiation.

This sample was sequenced with an Illumina HiSeq 2500. Quantitative 5'-RACE with molecular barcodes was the method used to prepare the TCR beta libraries. On the study's bioinformatics: A new computational method, built on a probabilistic model of VDJ rearrangement, was used to identify disease-linked TCR variants. TCRdb's own reprocessing of the public reads used fastp at Q25 and MiXCR and kept productive beta chains. Here each entry gathers all rows of one CDR3 protein and keeps the most common genes and DNA. TCRdb's processing, not the authors', yielded these V and J calls. The table for this sample lists about 350,000 distinct CDR3 sequences; 20% of them were counted only once. The ten largest make up 13% of the sample. V is trimmed back by 1 base and J by 6 bases, and the junction contains 8 bases that no gene match accounts for. CDR3 length: 16 amino acids, cysteine to phenylalanine. Only the CDR3 portion is preserved as DNA: 48 bases, with reading frame beginning at the first base. The germline V gene encodes CDR1 SEHNR and CDR2 FQNEAQ (reference sequence).

Comments on this clonotype: The clone's antigen remains unknown. No much larger clone exists at a distance of one base, and base qualities are not known.

Sequenced sample: blood, either unsorted or a sorted T cell fraction (not recorded which). The rearrangement joined TRBV7-9 to TRBJ2-7; 11 nucleotides in the junction match TRBD1. The origin of this receptor is a male donor with ankylosing spondylitis or in good health (not recorded which). CDR3 sequence: CASSLGYGQGAVEQYF. The nucleotide sequence is TGTGCCAGCAGCTTAGGTTACGGACAGGGGGCCGTCGAGCAGTACTTC.